Shown below are 20 T cell receptor beta chains from a single sample sequenced in a study of blood T cell repertoires in COVID-19. Sequenced by immunoSEQ multiplex PCR; TCRdb stores in-frame clones only, minus some. Of approximately 200,000 clones listed, about 84% were seen once; the top ten hold around a sixth. Sequencing input: peripheral blood. Receptors originate from a person aged 70 to 85 with COVID-19, enrolled during active disease.

This rearrangement joins TRBV29-1 to TRBJ2-3, with D uncertain. The CDR3 length is 11 residues. Germline V gives CDR1 SQVTM, CDR2 ANQGSEA. The V end lost 6 bases, the J end lost 0 bases, and 4 bases lay between the germline ends. DNA for the CDR3: TGCAGCGTCTCTAGCACAGATACGCAGTATTTT. Amino acids: CSVSSTDTQYF.

The table lists this clone with a few counts. The chain employs TRBV3-1 (or the pseudogene TRBV3-2) and TRBJ2-1, with D possibly being TRBD1 (6 bases). The CDR3 spans 15 residues. Trimming stripped 0 bases from V and 2 bases from J, with 8 bases between. Per the germline V gene, CDR1 is LGHDT and CDR2 is YNNKEL (reference sequence). This CDR3 reads CASSQDRGTYNEQFF. CDR3 nucleotide sequence: TGTGCCAGCAGCCAAGACAGGGGAACCTACAATGAGCAGTTCTTC.

The table lists this clone with a few counts. CDR3 DNA: TGTGCCAGCAGTTTTATTAGCGGGTCGGTCGGGGACACAGATACGCAGTATTTT. As protein: CASSFISGSVGDTDTQYF. The chain employs TRBV28 and TRBJ2-3; 7 bases line up with TRBD2. Trimming cost V 3 bases and J 2 bases; bases outside gene matches: 14. The CDR3 spans 18 residues. CDR1 and CDR2 from the germline V gene are MDHEN and SYDVKM.

The table lists this clone with a count of one. The chain has TRBV20-1 and TRBJ1-2; 7 bases match TRBD1. The CDR3 contains 16 residues. CDR1 is DFQATT, CDR2 SNEGSKA, per germline (reference sequence). J was trimmed by 2 bases and V by 3 bases; bases with no gene match: 12. CDR3 amino acids: CSASRPGTATNYGYTF. The CDR3 coding sequence is TGCAGTGCTAGTCGACCCGGGACAGCCACGAACTATGGCTACACCTTC.

The chain links TRBV5-4 to TRBJ1-1, with 11 bases identical to TRBD1. This CDR3 spans 17 amino acids. In germline, CDR1 is SGHNT, CDR2 YYREEE (reference sequence). V lost 2 bases to trimming and J lost 1 base; unmatched junction nucleotides: 7. The CDR3 sequence: CASSFYRTGGSNTEAFF. DNA of the CDR3: TGTGCCAGCAGCTTCTATAGGACAGGGGGCTCGAACACTGAAGCTTTCTTT.

The chain recombines TRBV4-1 with TRBJ1-4; unclear D gene. Germline CDR1 is MGHRA and CDR2 is YSYEKL. V lost 1 base to trimming and J lost 4 bases, with 10 bases between them. The CDR3 loop spans 15 amino acids. This CDR3 is CASSQGGGFNEKLFF. Written as DNA, the CDR3 is TGCGCCAGCAGCCAAGGGGGAGGGTTTAATGAAAAACTGTTTTTT.

V and J are TRBV5-8 and TRBJ2-5; 10 positions agree with TRBD2. J was trimmed by 1 base and V by 7 bases; bases with no gene match: 4. Germline loops: CDR1 SGHTS, CDR2 YDEGEE. There are 14 residues in the CDR3. This chain's CDR3 is CASRLAGGQETQYF. CDR3 in DNA: TGTGCCAGCCGATTAGCGGGGGGCCAAGAGACCCAGTACTTC.

The gene calls are TRBV3-1 (or the pseudogene TRBV3-2) and TRBJ2-5; TRBD2 matches at 11 bases. Germline CDR1 LGHDT, CDR2 YNNKEL (reference sequence). The CDR3 is 16 amino acids. V dropped 6 bases and J dropped 0; count of bases not matched to a gene: 6. The CDR3 region has the DNA TGTGCCAGCAGAATCCGACTAGCGGGAAACCAAGAGACCCAGTACTTC. Its protein product is CASRIRLAGNQETQYF.

The V gene is TRBV7-2, the J gene TRBJ1-2; maybe TRBD1 (6 bases). In germline, CDR1 is SGHTA, CDR2 FQGNSA. Deletions cut 3 bases from V and 2 bases from J, with 13 bases between. CDR3 length equals 15 residues. DNA of the CDR3: TGTGCCAGCAGCTTGGGGGCAGTGGGAAACTATGGCTACACCTTC. Residues: CASSLGAVGNYGYTF.

This clone was recorded a few times. The J gene is TRBJ1-3, the V gene TRBV23-1; 12 bases are a match to TRBD1. TRBV23-1 is marked as an open reading frame, function uncertain. Unmatched junction bases numbered 9, after V lost 5 bases and J lost 4 bases. The CDR3 loop spans 17 amino acids. CDR3 in amino acids: CASSTGTGGPDGNTIYF. The CDR3 DNA reads as TGCGCCAGCAGTACCGGGACAGGGGGCCCTGACGGAAACACCATATATTTT.

This rearrangement joins TRBV6-6 to TRBJ2-7; a weak D match, TRBD1 (5 bases). CDR3 size: 14 residues. The V gene lost 6 bases and the J gene lost 2 bases, with 14 bases spanning the gap. Per the germline V gene, CDR1 is MNHNY and CDR2 is SVGAGI (reference sequence). The chain's CDR3 is CASRVGQVTYEQYF. CDR3 bases: TGTGCCAGCAGGGTGGGGCAGGTTACCTACGAGCAGTACTTC.

The V gene is TRBV30, the J gene TRBJ2-7; D gene ambiguous. This CDR3 region has 12 residues. Trimming removed 2 bases from V and 7 bases from J, with 12 bases in between. In germline, CDR1 is GTSNPN, CDR2 SVGIG (reference sequence). CDR3 DNA: TGTGCCTGGAGTACATCGGGTCGGGAGCAGTACTTC. As protein: CAWSTSGREQYF.

The V gene is TRBV6-2 or TRBV6-3, the J gene TRBJ2-1; TRBD2 aligns across 10 bases. Trimming cost V 2 bases and J 6 bases; bases outside gene matches: 7. Germline loops: CDR1 MNHEY, CDR2 SVGEGT. This CDR3 region has 16 residues. The CDR3: CASSYSLAGAANEQFF. The CDR3 nucleotides are TGTGCCAGCAGTTACAGCCTAGCGGGGGCCGCCAATGAGCAGTTCTTC.

This chain links TRBV7-2 with TRBJ2-2, with D possibly TRBD2 on 6 matching bases. Germline CDR1 and CDR2: SGHTA and FQGNSA. V lost 5 bases to trimming and J lost 6 bases, with 10 bases between them. CDR3 length equals 13 residues. The CDR3 DNA reads as TGTGCCAGCAGCCGGGACTTCGCCGGGGAGCTGTTTTTT. Translation gives CASSRDFAGELFF.

J is TRBJ2-3 and V is TRBV5-4; 10 bases agree with TRBD2. Germline V CDR1 and CDR2: SGHNT, YYREEE (reference sequence). The V gene end was trimmed by 4 bases and the J gene end by 5 bases; junction bases not matched to a gene: 13. The CDR3 length is 17 residues. The CDR3 DNA reads TGTGCCAGCAGCCCCGGAGGCTTAGCGGGGGGACGAGATACGCAGTATTTT. It is translated as CASSPGGLAGGRDTQYF.

The V gene is TRBV5-4, the J gene TRBJ2-7; 11 positions agree with TRBD1. Germline CDR1 and CDR2: SGHNT and YYREEE (reference sequence). The CDR3 is made up of 17 amino acids. V shed 4 bases and J 3 bases; nucleotides not matched to a gene: 12. The CDR3 here is CASSAATSDRGRYEQYF. The CDR3 coding sequence is TGTGCCAGCAGCGCAGCCACCTCGGACAGGGGGCGCTACGAGCAGTACTTC.

The rearrangement uses TRBV19 and TRBJ1-5; no firm D call. CDR1 LNHDA and CDR2 SQIVND come from the germline V gene (reference sequence). V lost 2 bases and J 7 bases, leaving 12 bases between the germline ends. The CDR3 runs 14 residues. Here the CDR3 reads CASSITTGSQPQHF. In DNA form, the CDR3 reads TGTGCCAGTAGTATAACTACGGGAAGCCAGCCCCAGCATTTT.

The chain carries TRBV9 and TRBJ1-6; a possible D gene is TRBD1 (5 bases). The length of the CDR3 is 14 residues. The germline gives CDR1 SGDLS, CDR2 YYNGEE. Deletions cut 0 bases from V and 12 bases from J, with 13 bases between. Here the CDR3 reads CASSVAGGGGPLHF. CDR3 bases: TGTGCCAGCAGCGTAGCGGGGGGGGGAGGACCCCTCCACTTT.

The rearrangement uses TRBV7-8 and TRBJ2-2, with 9 bases lining up with TRBD2. This CDR3 comprises 19 residues. V was clipped by 5 bases and J by 4 bases; unmatched bases: 17. CDR1 and CDR2 from the germline V gene are SGHVS and FQNEAQ. The CDR3 is CASSPQPVTSGSSTGELFF. The CDR3, as DNA: TGTGCCAGCAGCCCCCAACCAGTCACTAGCGGGTCGTCCACCGGGGAGCTGTTTTTT.

The V and J genes are TRBV6-5 and TRBJ1-2; D is possibly TRBD1 (5 bases). The CDR3 is 15 residues long. Germline V gene lookup returns CDR1 MNHEY and CDR2 SVGAGI. V was pared by 5 bases and J by 4 bases, with 17 bases between. CDR3 sequence reads: CASSRGTPRTYGYTF. As DNA, the CDR3 is TGTGCCAGCAGTAGAGGGACTCCTAGGACCTATGGCTACACCTTC.